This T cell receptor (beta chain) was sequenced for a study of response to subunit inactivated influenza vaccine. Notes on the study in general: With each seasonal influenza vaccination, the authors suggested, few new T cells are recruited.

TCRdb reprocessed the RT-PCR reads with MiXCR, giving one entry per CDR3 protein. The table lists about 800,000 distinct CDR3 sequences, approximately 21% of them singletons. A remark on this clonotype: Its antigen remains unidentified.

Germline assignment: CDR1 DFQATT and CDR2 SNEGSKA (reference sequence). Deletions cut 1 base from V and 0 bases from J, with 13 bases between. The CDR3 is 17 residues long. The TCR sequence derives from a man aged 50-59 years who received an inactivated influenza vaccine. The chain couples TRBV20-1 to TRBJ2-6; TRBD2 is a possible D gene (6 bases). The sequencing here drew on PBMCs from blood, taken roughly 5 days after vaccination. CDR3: CSARGRGRGSGANVLTF. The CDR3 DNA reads TGCAGTGCTAGAGGGAGGGGAAGAGGCTCTGGGGCCAACGTCCTGACTTTC.